Sequencing of this T cell receptor beta chain was carried out in a study of identical twins. Study conclusions and caveats: Sequences that were out-of-frame, alpha and twin-shared displayed an excess of low generation probability.

With no exceptions, donors were healthy Caucasians. A note on this clonotype: Its cognate antigen is unknown.

Template switching created a universal primer site, and the cDNA included unique molecular identifiers. TCRdb fed the 5' RACE reads into MiXCR, producing one record per CDR3 protein. This sample yields 250,000 or so distinct CDR3 sequences, of which about 7% are seen a single time; roughly 3.7% belongs to the top ten. The CDR3 length is 15 residues. The V and J ends lost 4 bases and 5 bases, in that order; junction bases with no gene match: 4. CDR1 and CDR2 (germline): WSHSY, SAAADI. This sample was also put to use in a study of yellow fever vaccine responses in identical twins.

Sequenced sample: memory (CD45RO+) T cells sorted from blood. This receptor was taken from a woman under 30 in good health. The J gene is TRBJ2-3, the V gene TRBV10-2; 12 bases agree with TRBD1. CDR3 region: CASSAGTGGRDTQYF. The CDR3 nucleotides are TGCGCCAGCAGTGCAGGGACAGGGGGCAGAGATACGCAGTATTTT.